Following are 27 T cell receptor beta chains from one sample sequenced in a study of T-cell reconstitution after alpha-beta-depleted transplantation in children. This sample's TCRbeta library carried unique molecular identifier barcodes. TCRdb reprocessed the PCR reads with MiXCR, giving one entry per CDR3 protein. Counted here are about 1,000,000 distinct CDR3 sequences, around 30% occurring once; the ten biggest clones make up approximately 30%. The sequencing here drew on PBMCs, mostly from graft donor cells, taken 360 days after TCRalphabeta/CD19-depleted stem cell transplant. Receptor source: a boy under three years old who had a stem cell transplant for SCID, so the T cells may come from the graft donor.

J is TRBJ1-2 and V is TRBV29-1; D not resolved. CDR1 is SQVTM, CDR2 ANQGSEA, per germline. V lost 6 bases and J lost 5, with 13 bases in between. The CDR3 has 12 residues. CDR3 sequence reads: CSVMSRIYGYTF. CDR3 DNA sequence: TGCAGCGTCATGAGTCGGATATATGGCTACACCTTC.

Here the CDR3 DNA reads TGTGCCAGCAGCACACAGACCGGGACTAGCGGGCAAGAGACCCAGTACTTC. Translated: CASSTQTGTSGQETQYF. The gene calls are TRBV12-3 or TRBV12-4 and TRBJ2-5; 12 bases align to TRBD2. This CDR3 is built from 17 residues. J gave up 2 bases and V 6 bases, and 10 bases lay outside the gene matches.

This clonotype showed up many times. CDR3 loop: CSARGGSSAYEQYF. As DNA, the CDR3 is TGCAGTGCTAGAGGGGGCTCTAGCGCCTACGAGCAGTACTTC. This chain links TRBV20-1 with TRBJ2-7; possible D gene TRBD2, 6 bases. V shed 1 base and J shed 2 bases, with 12 bases lying between them. The CDR3 length is 14 residues. CDR1 is DFQATT and CDR2 is SNEGSKA in the germline V gene (reference sequence).

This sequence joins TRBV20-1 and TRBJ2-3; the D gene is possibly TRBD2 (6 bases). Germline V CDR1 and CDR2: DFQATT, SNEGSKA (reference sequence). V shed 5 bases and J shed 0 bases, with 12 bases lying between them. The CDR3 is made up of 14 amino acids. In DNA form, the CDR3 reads TGCAGTGCTCCCCTACGGGGGAGCACAGATACGCAGTATTTT. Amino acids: CSAPLRGSTDTQYF.

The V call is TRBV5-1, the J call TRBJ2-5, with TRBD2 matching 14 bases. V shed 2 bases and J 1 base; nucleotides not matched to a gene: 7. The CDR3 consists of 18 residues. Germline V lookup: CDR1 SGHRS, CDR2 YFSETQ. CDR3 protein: CASSFGSGTSGGQETQYF. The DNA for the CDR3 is TGCGCCAGCAGCTTCGGTTCCGGGACTAGCGGGGGCCAAGAGACCCAGTACTTC.

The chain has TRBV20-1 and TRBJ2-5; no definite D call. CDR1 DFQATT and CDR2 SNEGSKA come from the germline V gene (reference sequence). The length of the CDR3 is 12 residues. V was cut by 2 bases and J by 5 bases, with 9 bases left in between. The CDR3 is CSARSDYETQYF. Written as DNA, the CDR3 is TGCAGTGCTAGATCTGATTACGAGACCCAGTACTTC.

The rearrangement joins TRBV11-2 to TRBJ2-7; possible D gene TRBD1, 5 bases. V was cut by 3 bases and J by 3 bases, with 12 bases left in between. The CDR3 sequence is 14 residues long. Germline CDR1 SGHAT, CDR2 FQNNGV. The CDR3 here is CASSFLKGFYEQYF. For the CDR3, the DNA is TGTGCCAGCAGCTTCCTGAAGGGGTTCTACGAGCAGTACTTC.

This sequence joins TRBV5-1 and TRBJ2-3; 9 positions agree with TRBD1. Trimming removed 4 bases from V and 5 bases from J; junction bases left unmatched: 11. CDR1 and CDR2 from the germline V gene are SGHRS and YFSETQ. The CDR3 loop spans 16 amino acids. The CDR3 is CASSDGQGIGIDTQYF. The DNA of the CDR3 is TGCGCCAGCAGCGACGGACAGGGGATTGGGATAGATACGCAGTATTTT.

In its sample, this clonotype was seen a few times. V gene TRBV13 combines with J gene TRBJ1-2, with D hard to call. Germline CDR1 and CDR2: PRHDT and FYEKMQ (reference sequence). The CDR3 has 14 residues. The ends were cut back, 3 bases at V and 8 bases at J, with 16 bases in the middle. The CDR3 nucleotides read TGTGCCAGCAGCTTCAGGCCGACGGAGGAAGGCTACACCTTC. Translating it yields CASSFRPTEEGYTF. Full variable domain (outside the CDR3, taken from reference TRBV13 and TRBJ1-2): AAGVIQSPRHLIKEKRETATLKCYPIPRHDTVYWYQQGPGQDPQFLISFYEKMQSDKGSIPDRFSAQQFSDYHSELNMSSLELGDSALYFCASSFRPTEEGYTFGSGTRLTVV.

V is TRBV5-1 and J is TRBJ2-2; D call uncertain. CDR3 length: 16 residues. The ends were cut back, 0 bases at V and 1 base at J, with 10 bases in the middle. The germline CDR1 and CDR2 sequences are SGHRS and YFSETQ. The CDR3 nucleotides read TGCGCCAGCAGCTTGGCTCCTTCTAGGAACACCGGGGAGCTGTTTTTT. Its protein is CASSLAPSRNTGELFF.

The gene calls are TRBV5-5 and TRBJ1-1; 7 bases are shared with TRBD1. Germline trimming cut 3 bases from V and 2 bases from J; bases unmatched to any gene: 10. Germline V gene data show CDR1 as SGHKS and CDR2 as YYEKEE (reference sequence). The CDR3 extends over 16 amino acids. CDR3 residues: CASSSPQGRPNTEAFF. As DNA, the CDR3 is TGTGCCAGCAGCTCGCCACAGGGGAGACCTAACACTGAAGCTTTCTTT.

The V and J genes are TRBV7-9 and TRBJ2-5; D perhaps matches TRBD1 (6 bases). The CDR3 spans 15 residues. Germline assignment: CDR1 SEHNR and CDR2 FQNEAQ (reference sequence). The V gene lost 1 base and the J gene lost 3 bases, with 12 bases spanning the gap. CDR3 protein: CASSLGSRDKETQYF. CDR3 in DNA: TGTGCCAGCAGCTTAGGGTCCAGGGACAAAGAGACCCAGTACTTC.

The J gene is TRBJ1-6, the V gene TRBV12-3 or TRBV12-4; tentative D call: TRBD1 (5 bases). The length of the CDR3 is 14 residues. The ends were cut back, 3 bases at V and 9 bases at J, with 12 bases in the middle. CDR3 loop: CASSFRSQGSPLHF. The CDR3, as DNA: TGTGCCAGCAGTTTCAGAAGCCAGGGTTCACCCCTCCACTTT.

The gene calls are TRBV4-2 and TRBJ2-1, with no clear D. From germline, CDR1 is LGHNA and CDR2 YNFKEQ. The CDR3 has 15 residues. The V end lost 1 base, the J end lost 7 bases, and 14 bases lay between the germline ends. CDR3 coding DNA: TGTGCCAGCAGCCAAGTGAAAGCTTTCAGTAATGAGCAGTTCTTC. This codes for CASSQVKAFSNEQFF.

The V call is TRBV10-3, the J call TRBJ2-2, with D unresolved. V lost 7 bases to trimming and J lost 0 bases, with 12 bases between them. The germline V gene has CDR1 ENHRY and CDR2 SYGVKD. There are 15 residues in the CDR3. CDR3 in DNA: TGTGCCATCAATCCGTTTGGTGCGAACACCGGGGAGCTGTTTTTT. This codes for CAINPFGANTGELFF.

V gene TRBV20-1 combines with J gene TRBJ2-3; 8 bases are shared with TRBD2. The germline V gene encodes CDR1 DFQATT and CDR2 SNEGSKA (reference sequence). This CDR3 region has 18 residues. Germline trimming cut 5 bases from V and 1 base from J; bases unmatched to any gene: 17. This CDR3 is CSAVPGRGGIMRTDTQYF. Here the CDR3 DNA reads TGCAGTGCTGTTCCTGGACGGGGGGGAATTATGCGCACAGATACGCAGTATTTT.

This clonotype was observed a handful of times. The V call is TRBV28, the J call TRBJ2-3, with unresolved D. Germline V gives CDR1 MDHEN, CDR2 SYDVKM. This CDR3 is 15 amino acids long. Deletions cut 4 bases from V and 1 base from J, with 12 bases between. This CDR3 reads CASSYTLAGTDTQYF. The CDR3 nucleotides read TGTGCCAGCAGTTACACCTTGGCGGGCACAGATACGCAGTATTTT.

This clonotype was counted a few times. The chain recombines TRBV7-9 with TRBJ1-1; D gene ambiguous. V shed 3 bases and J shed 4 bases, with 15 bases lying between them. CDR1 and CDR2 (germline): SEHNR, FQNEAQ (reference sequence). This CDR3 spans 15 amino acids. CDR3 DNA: TGTGCCAGCAGCTTGGGGTGGGGTGGTGGCACTGAAGCTTTCTTT. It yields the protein CASSLGWGGGTEAFF.

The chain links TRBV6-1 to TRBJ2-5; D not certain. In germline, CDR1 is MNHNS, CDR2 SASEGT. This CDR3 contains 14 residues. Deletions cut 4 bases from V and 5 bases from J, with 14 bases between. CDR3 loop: CASSGGPLEETQYF. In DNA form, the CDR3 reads TGTGCCAGCAGTGGGGGTCCCCTGGAGGAGACCCAGTACTTC.

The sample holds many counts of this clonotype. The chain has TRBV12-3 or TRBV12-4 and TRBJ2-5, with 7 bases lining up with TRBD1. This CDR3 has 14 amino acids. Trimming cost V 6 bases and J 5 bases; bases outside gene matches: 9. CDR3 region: CASSENRGQETQYF. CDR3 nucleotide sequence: TGTGCCAGCAGCGAGAACAGGGGTCAGGAGACCCAGTACTTC.

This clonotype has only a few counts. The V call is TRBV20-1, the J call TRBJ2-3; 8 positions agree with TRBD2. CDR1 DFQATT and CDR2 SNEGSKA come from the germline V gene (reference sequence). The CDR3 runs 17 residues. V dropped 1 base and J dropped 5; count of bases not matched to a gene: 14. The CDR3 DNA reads TGCAGTGCTAGAGGCACTTGGGGACTAGAGCGCGTAGATACGCAGTATTTT. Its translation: CSARGTWGLERVDTQYF.

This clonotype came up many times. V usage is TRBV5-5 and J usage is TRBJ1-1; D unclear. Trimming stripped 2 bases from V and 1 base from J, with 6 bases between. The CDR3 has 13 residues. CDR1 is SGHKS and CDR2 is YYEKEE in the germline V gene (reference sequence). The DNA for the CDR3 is TGTGCCAGCAGCTTCTCCTCGAACACTGAAGCTTTCTTT. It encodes CASSFSSNTEAFF.

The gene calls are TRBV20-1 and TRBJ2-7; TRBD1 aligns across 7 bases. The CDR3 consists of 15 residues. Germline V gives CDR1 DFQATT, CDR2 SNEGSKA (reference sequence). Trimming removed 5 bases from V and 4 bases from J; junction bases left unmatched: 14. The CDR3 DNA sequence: TGCAGTGCTCGAAACGGACAGGTTGGAGGATACGAGCAGTACTTC. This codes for CSARNGQVGGYEQYF.

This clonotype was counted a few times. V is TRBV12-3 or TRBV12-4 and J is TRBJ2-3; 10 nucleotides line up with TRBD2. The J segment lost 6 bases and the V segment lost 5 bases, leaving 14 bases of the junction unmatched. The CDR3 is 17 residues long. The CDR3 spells CASSLKTLAGAGDTQYF. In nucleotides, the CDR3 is TGTGCCAGCAGTCTCAAGACCCTAGCGGGGGCGGGGGATACGCAGTATTTT.

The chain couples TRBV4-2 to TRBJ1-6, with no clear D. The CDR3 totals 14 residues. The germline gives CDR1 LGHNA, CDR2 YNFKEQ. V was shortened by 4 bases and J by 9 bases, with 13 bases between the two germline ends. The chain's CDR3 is CASSPSGVGSPLHF. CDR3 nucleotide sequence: TGTGCCAGCAGCCCCTCGGGAGTAGGTTCACCCCTCCACTTT.

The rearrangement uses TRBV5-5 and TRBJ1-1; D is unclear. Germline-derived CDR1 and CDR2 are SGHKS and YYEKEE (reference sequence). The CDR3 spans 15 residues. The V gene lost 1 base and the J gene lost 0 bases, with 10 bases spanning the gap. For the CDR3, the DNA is TGTGCCAGCAGCTTGACGACGAACCTGAACACTGAAGCTTTCTTT. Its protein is CASSLTTNLNTEAFF. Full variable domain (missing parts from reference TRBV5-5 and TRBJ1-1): DAGVTQSPTHLIKTRGQQVTLRCSPISGHKSVSWYQQVLGQGPQFIFQYYEKEERGRGNFPDRFSARQFPNYSSELNVNALLLGDSALYLCASSLTTNLNTEAFFGQGTRLTVV.

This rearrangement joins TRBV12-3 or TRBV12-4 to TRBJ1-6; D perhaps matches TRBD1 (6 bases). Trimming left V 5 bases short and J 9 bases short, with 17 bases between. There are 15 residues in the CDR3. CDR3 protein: CASSLTQGPRSPLHF. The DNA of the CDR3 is TGTGCCAGCAGTCTGACTCAGGGGCCCCGTTCACCCCTCCACTTT.